This TCR beta chain appears in the sequencing data of a study of blood T cell repertoires in COVID-19. The wider study: The samples span acute and convalescent COVID-19 from the United States, Italy and Spain. T cells, B-cell-depleted T cells, or PBMCs provided the cDNA or gDNA that served as material.

Clones were sequenced by immunoSEQ multiplex PCR, and TCRdb holds only the in-frame ones, with some missing. The data contain approximately 61,000 clones, roughly 84% of them singletons. The sequenced sample consisted of peripheral blood. This receptor was obtained from a man between 50 and 59 years old with COVID-19, enrolled during active disease.

The CDR3 DNA reads TGTGCCAGCAGCTTGGGCCCCCGCTACGAGCAGTACTTC. It codes for CASSLGPRYEQYF. The chain links TRBV7-8 to TRBJ2-7; no clear D gene. The V and J ends lost 3 bases and 3 bases respectively, with 9 bases between them. The CDR3 is 13 residues long. Looked up from germline, CDR1 is SGHVS and CDR2 is FQNEAQ.